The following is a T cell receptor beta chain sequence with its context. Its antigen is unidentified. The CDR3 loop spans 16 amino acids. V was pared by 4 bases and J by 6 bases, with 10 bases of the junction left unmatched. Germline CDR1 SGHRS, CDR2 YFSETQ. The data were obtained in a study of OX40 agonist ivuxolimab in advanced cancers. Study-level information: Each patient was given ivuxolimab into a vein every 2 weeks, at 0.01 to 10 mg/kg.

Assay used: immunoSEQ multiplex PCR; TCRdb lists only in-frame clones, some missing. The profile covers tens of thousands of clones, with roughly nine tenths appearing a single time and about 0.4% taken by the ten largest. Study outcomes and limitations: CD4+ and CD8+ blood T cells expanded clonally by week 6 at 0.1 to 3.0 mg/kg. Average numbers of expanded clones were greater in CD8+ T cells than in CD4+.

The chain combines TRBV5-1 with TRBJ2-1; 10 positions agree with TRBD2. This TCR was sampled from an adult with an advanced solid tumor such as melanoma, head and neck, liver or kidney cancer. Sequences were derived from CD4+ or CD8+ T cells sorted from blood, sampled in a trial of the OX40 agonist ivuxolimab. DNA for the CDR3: TGCGCCAGCAGCGGTGACCTAGCGGGAGCCGGCAATGAGCAGTTCTTC. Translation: CASSGDLAGAGNEQFF.